The 4 T cell receptor beta chains reported below all come from one sample, sequenced in a study of human T cells and chemical hapten exposure. Time point described: pre-sensitization, week 0. Treatment defined: therapeutic diphenylcyclopropenone sensitization with weekly scalp DPC. From the RACE reads, TCRdb called clonotypes with MiXCR, one entry per CDR3 protein. In the table there are around 250,000 distinct CDR3 sequences, about 8.1% of which are singletons. The material was whole blood, obtained in connection with sensitization to the hapten diphenylcyclopropenone (DPC). These receptors all stem from a woman aged 40 to 50 with alopecia areata. Some clones in this sample may be carry-over from other donors' samples.

This clonotype was detected only a few times. This chain connects TRBV5-4 to TRBJ2-7; 14 bases map to TRBD2. Germline V gene sequence: CDR1 SGHNT, CDR2 YYREEE (reference sequence). The ends lost 3 bases at V and 3 bases at J; junction bases unmatched: 5. The CDR3 sequence is 16 residues long. The CDR3 bases are TGTGCCAGCAGCTCCCAGACTAGCGGGAGGGACTACGAGCAGTACTTC. Protein: CASSSQTSGRDYEQYF.

The chain recombines TRBV7-9 with TRBJ2-3, with D perhaps matching TRBD1 (5 bases). Germline assignment: CDR1 SEHNR and CDR2 FQNEAQ (reference sequence). Trimming stripped 2 bases from V and 2 bases from J, with 20 bases between. CDR3 length equals 18 residues. CDR3 coding DNA: TGTGCCAGCAGCTTACGGTTCGATCGAGTAGGGGACACAGATACGCAGTATTTT. It encodes CASSLRFDRVGDTDTQYF.

This chain connects TRBV28 to TRBJ2-1; no clear D gene. The length of the CDR3 is 16 residues. The germline CDR1 and CDR2 sequences are MDHEN and SYDVKM. The V gene lost 3 bases and the J gene lost 0 bases, with 12 bases spanning the gap. CDR3 nucleotide sequence: TGTGCCAGCAGTTTCCCGCCCGCGAGCTCCTACAATGAGCAGTTCTTC. This encodes CASSFPPASSYNEQFF.

The V gene is TRBV6-1, the J gene TRBJ2-5; no firm D call. The germline V gene encodes CDR1 MNHNS and CDR2 SASEGT. CDR3 length: 13 amino acids. The V gene lost 4 bases and the J gene lost 2 bases, with 8 bases spanning the gap. The CDR3 DNA reads TGTGCCAGCAGTGGCCAGGAACAAGAGACCCAGTACTTC. Translating it yields CASSGQEQETQYF.